This T cell receptor (beta chain) was observed in a study of cytomegalovirus exposure and HLA in healthy donors. Germline-derived CDR1 and CDR2 are MDHEN and SYDVKM. The CDR3 is made up of 14 amino acids. The V segment lost 6 bases and the J segment 8 bases; nucleotides outside the gene matches: 9. General study results and limits: Later analysis indicated greater clonal expansion among HLA-associated TCR beta chains than among equally common other chains.

It was with 60 Vbeta and 13 Jbeta primers that the PCR ran. Generated by immunoSEQ multiplex PCR, the TCRdb table keeps only in-frame clones and is missing some. Of about 78,000 clones in the sample, around 70% were seen once. With respect to this clone: Its antigen is as yet unknown.

The chain has TRBV28 and TRBJ1-4; 7 bases are a match to TRBD1. The material sequenced was PBMCs. This TCR was recovered from a woman aged 40 to 55 in good health and CMV-seropositive. CDR3 bases: TGTGCCAGCAGCCTAGGGACAGAACCCGAAAAACTGTTTTTT. Encoded protein: CASSLGTEPEKLFF.